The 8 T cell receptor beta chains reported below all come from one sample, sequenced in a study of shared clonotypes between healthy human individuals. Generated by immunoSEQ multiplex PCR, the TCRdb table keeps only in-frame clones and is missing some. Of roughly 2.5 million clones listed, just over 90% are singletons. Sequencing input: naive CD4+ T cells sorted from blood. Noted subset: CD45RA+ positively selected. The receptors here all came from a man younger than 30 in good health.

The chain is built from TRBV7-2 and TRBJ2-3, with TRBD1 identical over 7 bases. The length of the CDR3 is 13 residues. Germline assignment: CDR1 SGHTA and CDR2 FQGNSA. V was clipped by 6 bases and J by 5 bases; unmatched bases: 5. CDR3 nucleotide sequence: TGTGCCAGCAGTTATACAGGGGTAGATACGCAGTATTTT. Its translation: CASSYTGVDTQYF.

CDR3 protein: CASSLVSTTSPSYNEQFF. The CDR3 DNA reads TGCGCCAGCAGCTTGGTCTCCACTACCTCTCCATCCTACAATGAGCAGTTCTTC. The chain couples TRBV5-1 to TRBJ2-1; D uncertain. This CDR3 is 18 amino acids long. Germline V gene lookup returns CDR1 SGHRS and CDR2 YFSETQ. Trimming shortened V by 0 bases and J by 1 base, and 17 bases separated the two germline ends.

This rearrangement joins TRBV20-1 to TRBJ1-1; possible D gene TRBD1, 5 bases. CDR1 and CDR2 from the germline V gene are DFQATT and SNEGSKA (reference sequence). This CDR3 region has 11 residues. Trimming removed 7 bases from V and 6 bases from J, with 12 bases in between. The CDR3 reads CSVLDRSEAFF. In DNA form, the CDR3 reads TGCAGTGTCTTAGACAGATCTGAAGCTTTCTTT.

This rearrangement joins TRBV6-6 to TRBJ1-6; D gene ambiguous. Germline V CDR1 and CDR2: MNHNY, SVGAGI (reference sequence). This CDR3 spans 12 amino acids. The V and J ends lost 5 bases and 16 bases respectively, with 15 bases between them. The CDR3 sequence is CASSPYDQPLHF. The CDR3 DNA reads TGTGCCAGCAGTCCTTACGACCAACCACTCCACTTT.

The CDR3 is CASGQGGDEQYF. The CDR3 DNA is TGTGCCAGCGGACAGGGGGGCGACGAGCAGTACTTC. This chain joins TRBV10-3 and TRBJ2-7; 10 nucleotides match TRBD1. The length of the CDR3 is 12 residues. The V and J ends lost 10 bases and 5 bases, in that order; junction bases with no gene match: 5. Germline loops: CDR1 ENHRY, CDR2 SYGVKD.

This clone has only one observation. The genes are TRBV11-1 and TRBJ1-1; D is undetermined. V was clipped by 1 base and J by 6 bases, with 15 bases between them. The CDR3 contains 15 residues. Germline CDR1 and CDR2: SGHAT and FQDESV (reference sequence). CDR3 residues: CASSLEGALKSEAFF. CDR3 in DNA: TGTGCCAGCAGCTTAGAGGGAGCATTAAAGTCTGAAGCTTTCTTT.

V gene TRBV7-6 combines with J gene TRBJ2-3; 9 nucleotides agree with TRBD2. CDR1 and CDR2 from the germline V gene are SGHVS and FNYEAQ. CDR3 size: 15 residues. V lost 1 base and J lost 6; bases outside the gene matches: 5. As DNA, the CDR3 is TGTGCCAGCAGCTTAGGCGGGGGGGCCGTCGATACGCAGTATTTT. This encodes CASSLGGGAVDTQYF.

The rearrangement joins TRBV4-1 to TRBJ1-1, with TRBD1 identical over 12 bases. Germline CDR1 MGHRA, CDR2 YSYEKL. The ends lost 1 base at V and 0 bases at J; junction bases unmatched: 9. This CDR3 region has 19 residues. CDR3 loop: CASSQGGQGAKRMNTEAFF. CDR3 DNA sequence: TGCGCCAGCAGCCAAGGGGGACAGGGGGCAAAAAGGATGAACACTGAAGCTTTCTTT.